This TCR beta chain was found in a study of T cell responses to AZD1222 COVID-19 vaccine. The CDR3 totals 12 residues. The V end was cut by 7 bases, the J end by 1 base, with 4 bases between. TCRdb's table, derived via immunoSEQ multiplex PCR, lists solely in-frame clones and lacks some. The sample yields approximately 60,000 clones, 84% seen once. This TCR came from an adult in good health. The V call is TRBV12-3 or TRBV12-4, the J call TRBJ2-2; D gene unclear. The sequenced sample was peripheral blood, obtained on day 0 of AZD1222 vaccination. The CDR3 nucleotides are TGTGCCAGCAAGCGGAACACCGGGGAGCTGTTTTTT. It encodes CASKRNTGELFF.